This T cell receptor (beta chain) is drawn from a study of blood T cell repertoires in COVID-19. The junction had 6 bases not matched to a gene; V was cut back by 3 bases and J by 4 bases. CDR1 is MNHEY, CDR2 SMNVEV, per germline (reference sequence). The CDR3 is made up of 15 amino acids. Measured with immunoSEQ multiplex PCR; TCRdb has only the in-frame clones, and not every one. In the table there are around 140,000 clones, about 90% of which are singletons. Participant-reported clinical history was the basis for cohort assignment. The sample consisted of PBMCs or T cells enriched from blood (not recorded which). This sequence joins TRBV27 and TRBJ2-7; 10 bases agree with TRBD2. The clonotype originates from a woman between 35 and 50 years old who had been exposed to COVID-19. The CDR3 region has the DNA TGTGCCAGCAGTTTTCTCCCTAGCGGGAGTTACGAGCAGTACTTC. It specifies CASSFLPSGSYEQYF.